This T cell receptor beta chain was captured by sequencing in a study of cytomegalovirus exposure and HLA in healthy donors. Study conclusions and caveats: A few CMV-associated chains were confirmed in vitro to be specific for CMV antigens.

A multiplex PCR was run with 60 Vbeta primers and 13 Jbeta primers. Assay: immunoSEQ multiplex PCR; the TCRdb copy retains only in-frame clones and omits some. The sample lists roughly 87,000 clones, about four fifths occurring once. Turning to this clone: What it binds is unknown.

Germline trimming cut 2 bases from V and 7 bases from J; bases unmatched to any gene: 13. Germline values: CDR1 KGHSH, CDR2 LQKENI. The CDR3 is made up of 16 amino acids. The sequenced sample consisted of PBMCs. The receptor was derived from a man in his 60s in good health and CMV-seronegative. The chain recombines TRBV18 with TRBJ1-2; TRBD1 agrees at 7 bases. This CDR3 reads CASSPNRVDRDGGYTF. The CDR3 DNA is TGTGCCAGCTCACCAAATCGCGTAGACAGGGACGGTGGCTACACCTTC. The complete variable domain, with remaining parts taken from reference TRBV18 and TRBJ1-2, reads NAGVMQNPRHLVRRRGQEARLRCSPMKGHSHVYWYRQLPEEGLKFMVYLQKENIIDESGMPKERFSAEFPKEGPSILRIQQVVRGDSAAYFCASSPNRVDRDGGYTFGSGTRLTVV.